These T cell receptor beta chains were read from a single sample in a study of response to subunit inactivated influenza vaccine. MiXCR, applied by TCRdb to the RT-PCR reads, yields one record per CDR3 protein. Of under 850,000 distinct CDR3 sequences in the sample, 18% were seen once. This specimen consisted of PBMCs from blood, obtained around 5 days after vaccination. The receptors come from a man in his fifties who received an inactivated influenza vaccine. The CDR3 runs from the conserved cysteine through the conserved F or W. D genes are given only for firm matches. Size is omitted from some rows. Given values are once, few, many or a class for expanded clones.

V gene,D gene,clone size,J gene,CDR3 DNA,CDR3 protein
TRBV6-2/TRBV6-3,.,.,TRBJ1-1,TGTGCCAGCAGTTACACCGCTGAAGCTTTCTTT,CASSYTAEAFF
TRBV25-1,.,few,TRBJ2-7,TGTGCCAGCAGTGCGTACGGAGACTACGAGCAGTACTTC,CASSAYGDYEQYF
TRBV4-3,.,.,TRBJ2-3,TGCGCCAGCACCCACTCAGTGTCAAGGAGCACAGATACGCAGTATTTT,CASTHSVSRSTDTQYF
TRBV7-3,TRBD1,.,TRBJ2-3,TGTGCCAGCAGCTTATCACAGGGGGCGTCAGATACGCAGTATTTT,CASSLSQGASDTQYF
TRBV5-1,.,.,TRBJ2-1,TGCGCCAGCAGCTTACGAATAGCGGAAGACTACAATGAGCAGTTCTTC,CASSLRIAEDYNEQFF
TRBV7-2,TRBD1,few,TRBJ2-5,TGTGCCAGCAGCTTAGTGGTAGGGGGCCAGACCCAGTACTTC,CASSLVVGGQTQYF
TRBV6-4,TRBD2,.,TRBJ2-1,TGTGCCACCTCACTTCGGGGGGACCTTTACAATGAGCAGTTCTTC,CATSLRGDLYNEQFF
TRBV27,.,.,TRBJ2-5,TGTGCCAGCAGTTTAGTAGGTTGGGCAGGGTCCCAAGAGACCCAGTACTTC,CASSLVGWAGSQETQYF
TRBV7-6,TRBD2,.,TRBJ2-3,TGTGCCAGCAGCTCCAGAGCGGGGCGGGGGAGCACAGATACGCAGTATTTT,CASSSRAGRGSTDTQYF
TRBV20-1,.,.,TRBJ2-1,TGCAGTGCCGACACCGGACAGTACAATGAGCAGTTCTTC,CSADTGQYNEQFF